The clone carrying this T cell receptor beta chain was found once. These data belong to a study of cytomegalovirus exposure and HLA in healthy donors. PCR employed 60 Vbeta and 13 Jbeta primers. Here immunoSEQ multiplex PCR was the method, and the copy in TCRdb shows in-frame clones only, minus some. Found here are about 140,000 clones, roughly 62% of them singletons; the top ten hold around 4.2%. This CDR3 has 18 amino acids. V dropped 8 bases and J dropped 6 bases, with 31 bases sitting between them. CDR1 is LNHDA, CDR2 SQIVND, per germline (reference sequence). V usage is TRBV19 and J usage is TRBJ1-1; D remains ambiguous. The sequenced material came from PBMCs. This clonotype originated in a man aged 60 to 75 in good health and CMV-seronegative. The CDR3 sequence is CASDLGRRVSIVGAEAFF. DNA for the CDR3: TGTGCCAGTGATTTAGGGCGGCGGGTAAGTATCGTTGGCGCTGAAGCTTTCTTT.